This TCR beta chain was identified in a study of cytomegalovirus exposure and HLA in healthy donors. Whole-study results and caveats: Most subjects' HLA-A and HLA-B alleles were reportedly predicted from TCR beta sequences. A later analysis linked a missense variant in DCLRE1C to the trimming of TCR beta V and J genes. With high specificity and sensitivity, the classifier reportedly diagnosed cytomegalovirus status.

This CDR3 contains 15 residues. With 2 bases clipped from V and 10 bases from J, the junction kept 10 bases outside the gene matches. From germline, CDR1 is PRHDT and CDR2 FYEKMQ (reference sequence). A multiplex PCR was run with 60 Vbeta primers and 13 Jbeta primers. The repertoire was sequenced with immunoSEQ multiplex PCR; TCRdb's copy has only in-frame clones and lacks some. The data contain fewer than 120,000 clones, about 73% of them singletons. Comments on this clone: The antigen remains unidentified.

The rearrangement joins TRBV13 to TRBJ2-1, with 8 bases lining up with TRBD2. This TCR came from a woman aged 25 to 39 in good health and CMV-seronegative. Sequenced material: PBMCs. The CDR3 DNA reads TGTGCCAGCAGCTTAAGTCGGGGGGGCGGAGTGGAGCAGTTCTTC. Amino acid sequence: CASSLSRGGGVEQFF. Full variable domain (outside the CDR3, taken from reference TRBV13 and TRBJ2-1): AAGVIQSPRHLIKEKRETATLKCYPIPRHDTVYWYQQGPGQDPQFLISFYEKMQSDKGSIPDRFSAQQFSDYHSELNMSSLELGDSALYFCASSLSRGGGVEQFFGPGTRLTVL.